These 29 T cell receptor beta chains originate from one sample sequenced in a study of shared T cell receptors in the human thymus. The method was immunoSEQ multiplex PCR; TCRdb's version includes in-frame clones alone and lacks a portion of them. The data contain 700,000 or so clones, roughly 88% of them singletons. These data were likewise used in another study, on human thymus T cells.

The material sequenced was thymocytes. The receptors were gathered from a girl in the first two years of life with a congenital heart defect.

The rearrangement joins TRBV11-3 to TRBJ2-1; 9 bases align to TRBD1. The V gene end was trimmed by 3 bases and the J gene end by 7 bases; junction bases not matched to a gene: 7. CDR1 and CDR2 (germline): SGHNT, YENEEA. This CDR3 spans 15 amino acids. This chain's CDR3 is CASSFGQGRGNEQFF. CDR3 nucleotide sequence: TGTGCCAGCAGCTTCGGACAGGGGAGGGGGAATGAGCAGTTCTTC.

The V gene is TRBV11-2, the J gene TRBJ1-4; a weak D match, TRBD1 (5 bases). The V and J ends lost 5 bases and 8 bases respectively, with 15 bases between them. The CDR3 spans 14 residues. The germline CDR1 and CDR2 sequences are SGHAT and FQNNGV. CDR3 in DNA: TGTGCCAGCAGCCAGCTGGGGGGTTACGAAAAACTGTTTTTT. The encoded protein is CASSQLGGYEKLFF.

The chain carries TRBV7-3 and TRBJ1-1, with TRBD1 matching over 7 bases. The CDR3 contains 13 residues. V shed 4 bases, J shed 7 bases, and the junction held 6 bases outside the gene matches. Germline CDR1 and CDR2: SGHTA and FQGTGA. CDR3: CASSSGTAREAFF. DNA of the CDR3: TGTGCCAGCAGCTCCGGGACAGCTCGTGAAGCTTTCTTT.

The gene calls are TRBV6-1 and TRBJ1-3, with a tentative D call TRBD1 (6 bases). Germline V gene sequence: CDR1 MNHNS, CDR2 SASEGT. Between the trimmed V and J ends, which lost 3 bases and 9 bases, there was a span of 18 bases. The CDR3 covers 15 residues. CDR3 sequence: CASSDRDTPLGTIYF. CDR3 nucleotides: TGTGCCAGCAGTGACCGGGACACCCCTTTGGGCACCATATATTTT.

The chain has TRBV5-6 and TRBJ2-1; D is unresolved. The CDR3 spans 13 residues. V was shortened by 2 bases and J by 6 bases, with 9 bases between the two germline ends. The V gene's germline CDR1 is SGHDT and CDR2 YYEEEE. CDR3 DNA: TGTGCCAGCAGCTTCCCATTCGGCAATGAGCAGTTCTTC. It codes for CASSFPFGNEQFF.

This chain connects TRBV28 to TRBJ1-1, with unresolved D. V was clipped by 3 bases and J by 0 bases, with 11 bases between them. The CDR3 covers 15 residues. Germline V gene sequence: CDR1 MDHEN, CDR2 SYDVKM. The CDR3 here is CASSFLRELNTEAFF. CDR3 bases: TGTGCCAGCAGTTTTCTACGGGAACTGAACACTGAAGCTTTCTTT.

This clone came up a few times. The CDR3 nucleotides read TGCGCCAGCAGCCTCCCGGGACAAGACTCTGGAAACACCATATATTTT. Translating it yields CASSLPGQDSGNTIYF. This chain links TRBV5-1 with TRBJ1-3; TRBD1 might be the D (6 bases). Germline assignment: CDR1 SGHRS and CDR2 YFSETQ. The CDR3 is 16 amino acids. The germline V and J ends were trimmed by 4 bases and 0 bases, with 14 bases remaining between them.

This clone was seen only once. This rearrangement joins TRBV27 to TRBJ2-7, with 12 nucleotides matching TRBD2. V shed 8 bases and J 1 base; nucleotides not matched to a gene: 9. The CDR3 extends over 16 amino acids. The germline V gene encodes CDR1 MNHEY and CDR2 SMNVEV (reference sequence). The CDR3: CASGKKTSGGSYEQYF. The CDR3 DNA reads as TGTGCCAGCGGGAAAAAGACTAGCGGGGGTTCCTACGAGCAGTACTTC.

This chain links TRBV2 with TRBJ1-1; D ambiguous. Germline-derived CDR1 and CDR2 are SNHLY and FYNNEI. The V and J ends lost 4 bases and 7 bases respectively, with 10 bases between them. The CDR3 has 12 residues. The CDR3 here is CASSVPPGEAFF. For the CDR3, the DNA is TGTGCCAGCAGTGTCCCACCAGGTGAAGCTTTCTTT.

The V gene is TRBV5-6, the J gene TRBJ2-7, with 8 bases matching TRBD1. CDR1 and CDR2 (germline): SGHDT, YYEEEE. The V and J ends lost 4 bases and 10 bases, in that order; junction bases with no gene match: 10. This CDR3 region has 13 residues. CDR3 in DNA: TGTGCCAGCAGCACTGACAGGGGCTGGCTTCAGTACTTC. Protein product: CASSTDRGWLQYF.

This clone was seen only a few times. The CDR3, as DNA: TGTGCCAGCAGCGTAGCTCCCCCAGCGGGGGGTCACACAGATACGCAGTATTTT. Its protein is CASSVAPPAGGHTDTQYF. The chain recombines TRBV9 with TRBJ2-3; 9 bases match TRBD2. V was clipped by 0 bases and J by 2 bases; unmatched bases: 10. The CDR3 runs to 18 residues. Germline V CDR1 and CDR2: SGDLS, YYNGEE. Full variable domain (rest looked up from reference TRBV9 and TRBJ2-3): DSGVTQTPKHLITATGQRVTLRCSPRSGDLSVYWYQQSLDQGLQFLIQYYNGEERAKGNILERFSAQQFPDLHSELNLSSLELGDSALYFCASSVAPPAGGHTDTQYFGPGTRLTVL.

CDR3 residues: CASSRTSLGETQYF. For the CDR3, the DNA is TGTGCCAGCAGTAGGACTAGCCTCGGGGAGACCCAGTACTTC. The chain couples TRBV2 to TRBJ2-5; 8 nucleotides align to TRBD2. This CDR3 is 14 amino acids long. Germline CDR1 reads SNHLY; CDR2 reads FYNNEI. The V and J ends lost 5 bases and 5 bases, in that order; junction bases with no gene match: 7.

V gene TRBV27 combines with J gene TRBJ2-2; D is undetermined. Germline CDR1 reads MNHEY; CDR2 reads SMNVEV (reference sequence). V was trimmed by 3 bases and J by 3 bases, leaving 11 bases between them. The CDR3 contains 15 residues. The CDR3 loop reads CASSFRPRHTGELFF. CDR3 coding DNA: TGTGCCAGCAGTTTTCGGCCCAGGCACACCGGGGAGCTGTTTTTT.

The chain is built from TRBV7-2 and TRBJ2-5; D call uncertain. This CDR3 contains 13 residues. V shed 0 bases and J shed 5 bases, with 7 bases lying between them. CDR1 and CDR2 from the germline V gene are SGHTA and FQGNSA. In DNA form, the CDR3 reads TGTGCCAGCAGCTTAGCCCAGGCGGAGACCCAGTACTTC. As protein: CASSLAQAETQYF.

The CDR3: CASSHGPPRGNEQFF. The CDR3, as DNA: TGTGCCAGCAGCCACGGGCCACCCAGGGGTAATGAGCAGTTCTTC. V gene TRBV7-6 combines with J gene TRBJ2-1; TRBD1 might be the D (6 bases). CDR3 length equals 15 residues. V dropped 5 bases and J dropped 7 bases, with 18 bases sitting between them. CDR1 and CDR2 (germline): SGHVS, FNYEAQ.

This clone has only one observation. V gene TRBV7-9 combines with J gene TRBJ1-4, with 7 bases matching TRBD1. This CDR3 has 15 residues. V lost 2 bases to trimming and J lost 8 bases; unmatched junction nucleotides: 8. In germline, CDR1 is SEHNR, CDR2 FQNEAQ (reference sequence). As DNA, the CDR3 is TGTGCCAGCAGCTTACTCGGGACAGCGAGGGAAAAACTGTTTTTT. Protein product: CASSLLGTAREKLFF.

The gene calls are TRBV5-1 and TRBJ2-7; 8 bases map to TRBD2. The CDR3 spans 15 residues. The J segment lost 3 bases and the V segment lost 5 bases, leaving 10 bases of the junction unmatched. Germline V gives CDR1 SGHRS, CDR2 YFSETQ. CDR3 sequence (DNA): TGCGCCAGCAGACTCAAGACGGGAGGGAACTACGAGCAGTACTTC. Translation gives CASRLKTGGNYEQYF. Together with reference TRBV5-1 and TRBJ2-7, the CDR3 gives the full variable domain: KAGVTQTPRYLIKTRGQQVTLSCSPISGHRSVSWYQQTPGQGLQFLFEYFSETQRNKGNFPGRFSGRQFSNSRSEMNVSTLELGDSALYLCASRLKTGGNYEQYFGPGTRLTVT.

This rearrangement joins TRBV6-4 to TRBJ2-3; 12 nucleotides agree with TRBD2. The CDR3 covers 17 residues. Germline CDR1 is MRHNA and CDR2 is SNTAGT. The J segment lost 0 bases and the V segment lost 5 bases, leaving 6 bases of the junction unmatched. CDR3 loop: CASSPASGGESTDTQYF. CDR3 nucleotide sequence: TGTGCCAGCAGTCCAGCTAGCGGGGGGGAGAGCACAGATACGCAGTATTTT.

This chain connects TRBV11-3 to TRBJ1-5; 9 bases line up with TRBD1. The CDR3 totals 19 residues. Germline CDR1 is SGHNT and CDR2 is YENEEA. V was pared by 4 bases and J by 2 bases, with 15 bases of the junction left unmatched. The CDR3: CASSSRTGDLKTRNQPQHF. In DNA form, the CDR3 reads TGTGCCAGCAGCTCCCGGACAGGGGATCTAAAAACTCGCAATCAGCCCCAGCATTTT.

The gene calls are TRBV2 and TRBJ2-1, with no clear D. The CDR3 totals 18 residues. Germline V gives CDR1 SNHLY, CDR2 FYNNEI. V lost 1 base, J lost 5 bases, and 21 bases lay in between. CDR3 DNA sequence: TGTGCCAGCAGTGAAGTGGAGAATCTCGTCCCCCGAAACAATGAGCAGTTCTTC. Its translation is CASSEVENLVPRNNEQFF. Complete variable domain (other parts from reference TRBV2 and TRBJ2-1): EPEVTQTPSHQVTQMGQEVILRCVPISNHLYFYWYRQILGQKVEFLVSFYNNEISEKSEIFDDQFSVERPDGSNFTLKIRSTKLEDSAMYFCASSEVENLVPRNNEQFFGPGTRLTVL.

V is TRBV9 and J is TRBJ2-1, with no clear D. With 3 bases removed from V and 9 bases from J, the gap between germline ends came to 19 bases. The CDR3 is 15 amino acids. CDR1 SGDLS and CDR2 YYNGEE come from the germline V gene. The CDR3 DNA reads as TGTGCCAGCAGCGCTCCGGGTCTCTCCCCGGGTGAGCAGTTCTTC. Protein product: CASSAPGLSPGEQFF.

This clone turned up a few times. The chain employs TRBV29-1 and TRBJ2-3; D perhaps matches TRBD2 (5 bases). V was trimmed by 5 bases and J by 4 bases, leaving 7 bases between them. This CDR3 comprises 11 residues. The germline V gene has CDR1 SQVTM and CDR2 ANQGSEA. CDR3 DNA sequence: TGCAGCGTTACACTAGCAGATACGCAGTATTTT. Translating gives CSVTLADTQYF.

The chain carries TRBV10-3 and TRBJ1-5, with D possibly matching TRBD1 (5 bases). Germline V gene sequence: CDR1 ENHRY, CDR2 SYGVKD. The CDR3 has 12 amino acids. Trimming cost V 10 bases and J 4 bases, with 11 bases left between them. The CDR3 DNA is TGTGCCACTCAGGAGGGGAATCAGCCCCAGCATTTT. Translation: CATQEGNQPQHF.

The V gene is TRBV18, the J gene TRBJ2-6; TRBD1 matches at 11 bases. Germline CDR1 and CDR2: KGHSH and LQKENI. V trimming: 3 bases; J trimming: 4 bases; junction bases outside the gene matches: 17. The CDR3 runs to 21 residues. The CDR3 here is CASSPGQGEVDYLRGANVLTF. Here the CDR3 DNA reads TGTGCCAGCTCACCGGGACAGGGGGAAGTGGACTACCTTCGAGGGGCCAACGTCCTGACTTTC. Full variable domain (remainder filled in from reference TRBV18 and TRBJ2-6): NAGVMQNPRHLVRRRGQEARLRCSPMKGHSHVYWYRQLPEEGLKFMVYLQKENIIDESGMPKERFSAEFPKEGPSILRIQQVVRGDSAAYFCASSPGQGEVDYLRGANVLTFGAGSRLTVL.

The chain has TRBV18 and TRBJ2-1, with D possibly being TRBD2 (6 bases). The CDR3 is made up of 15 amino acids. Trimming cost V 3 bases and J 10 bases, with 19 bases left between them. Germline lookup yields CDR1 KGHSH and CDR2 LQKENI. CDR3 region: CASSPHGGCIEEQFF. The CDR3 DNA is TGTGCCAGCTCACCCCACGGAGGGTGTATAGAGGAGCAGTTCTTC.

The chain is built from TRBV4-1 and TRBJ1-2, with D uncertain. CDR3 size: 13 residues. Germline V gene data show CDR1 as MGHRA and CDR2 as YSYEKL. Trimming removed 1 base at V and 2 bases at J, with 5 bases between. The CDR3 nucleotides read TGCGCCAGCAGCCAAGTACTAAACTATGGCTACACCTTC. This gives the protein CASSQVLNYGYTF.

The rearrangement joins TRBV5-1 to TRBJ2-5, with D unclear. Germline V gene lookup returns CDR1 SGHRS and CDR2 YFSETQ. V was pared by 5 bases and J by 2 bases, with 7 bases between. The CDR3 sequence is 12 residues long. CDR3: CASRAFQETQYF. The CDR3, as DNA: TGCGCCAGCAGGGCCTTTCAAGAGACCCAGTACTTC.

The V and J genes are TRBV11-2 and TRBJ1-3; 8 nucleotides match TRBD1. The CDR3 sequence is 15 residues long. V shed 3 bases, J shed 2 bases, and the junction held 3 bases outside the gene matches. Germline V CDR1 and CDR2: SGHAT, FQNNGV. CDR3 DNA: TGTGCCAGCAGCTTCGACAGGGGTCCTGGAAACACCATATATTTT. Amino acid sequence: CASSFDRGPGNTIYF.

The chain combines TRBV6-5 with TRBJ2-7, with 7 bases identical to TRBD1. This CDR3 is 14 amino acids long. The V gene end was trimmed by 4 bases and the J gene end by 0 bases; junction bases not matched to a gene: 3. Germline V lookup: CDR1 MNHEY, CDR2 SVGAGI. CDR3 in amino acids: CASSSRTGSYEQYF. The CDR3 region has the DNA TGTGCCAGCAGTTCTCGGACAGGCTCCTACGAGCAGTACTTC.